These 10 T cell receptor beta chains came from one sample sequenced in a study of graft-versus-host responses after intestinal transplantation. Libraries were prepared by immunoSEQ multiplex PCR; TCRdb keeps only in-frame clonotypes and omits some of them. The sample yields about 25,000 clones, approximately 95% seen once. The source material was PBMCs, sampled 18 days after transplant. All receptors derive from a human patient who received an intestinal transplant, so some T cells may come from the graft donor.

The chain links TRBV5-4 to TRBJ1-1; 8 bases match TRBD1. Germline CDR1 and CDR2: SGHNT and YYREEE (reference sequence). This CDR3 has 15 residues. J lost 8 bases, V lost 4 bases, and 13 bases had no gene match. The CDR3: CASSITLAGGLEAFF. For the CDR3, the DNA is TGTGCCAGCAGCATAACGTTGGCAGGGGGCCTGGAAGCTTTCTTT.

The rearrangement links TRBV27 to TRBJ1-6; D is uncertain. V lost 6 bases and J lost 9, with 15 bases in between. From germline, CDR1 is MNHEY and CDR2 SMNVEV (reference sequence). The CDR3 extends over 14 amino acids. The CDR3 DNA follows: TGTGCCAGCAGACTGAAGGCGAGGTTTTCACCCCTCCACTTT. Residues: CASRLKARFSPLHF.

The chain recombines TRBV6-5 with TRBJ2-7, with a weak D call TRBD2 (5 bases). CDR1 is MNHEY and CDR2 is SVGAGI in the germline V gene. CDR3 length equals 13 residues. With 5 bases removed from V and 3 bases from J, the gap between germline ends came to 11 bases. The CDR3 loop is CASSEFRGYEQYF. Written as DNA, the CDR3 is TGTGCCAGCAGTGAATTTCGGGGCTACGAGCAGTACTTC.

The chain recombines TRBV6-1 with TRBJ2-1, with 7 bases aligning to TRBD2. This CDR3 has 15 residues. CDR1 is MNHNS, CDR2 SASEGT, per germline. With V trimmed by 8 bases and J by 3 bases, 10 bases remained unmatched. CDR3 sequence: CASGRSGANYNEQFF. CDR3 in DNA: TGTGCCAGCGGTAGGAGCGGGGCAAACTACAATGAGCAGTTCTTC.

This rearrangement joins TRBV2 to TRBJ2-2; D is perhaps TRBD1 (5 bases). V lost 6 bases and J 0 bases, leaving 11 bases between the germline ends. From germline, CDR1 is SNHLY and CDR2 FYNNEI. CDR3 length: 15 residues. As DNA, the CDR3 is TGTGCCAGCAGCAGGGTCCCCGCGAACACCGGGGAGCTGTTTTTT. This codes for CASSRVPANTGELFF.

V and J are TRBV6-5 and TRBJ1-2; TRBD1 aligns across 10 bases. The CDR3 is 15 residues long. CDR1 is MNHEY and CDR2 is SVGAGI in the germline V gene. V was clipped by 6 bases and J by 2 bases; unmatched bases: 6. CDR3: CASSPGDRGNYGYTF. The CDR3 region has the DNA TGTGCCAGCAGCCCCGGGGACAGGGGCAACTATGGCTACACCTTC.

The rearrangement joins TRBV7-6 to TRBJ2-1; 8 bases align to TRBD2. There are 15 residues in the CDR3. Germline assignment: CDR1 SGHVS and CDR2 FNYEAQ. After removal of 3 bases from V and 3 bases from J, the junction contained 4 bases not matched to a gene. The CDR3 DNA reads TGTGCCAGCAGCTTTGGACTAGCAGACTACAATGAGCAGTTCTTC. Translating gives CASSFGLADYNEQFF.

The CDR3 here is CASTPRGGNNEQFF. CDR3 nucleotide sequence: TGTGCCAGCACCCCCCGGGGAGGGAACAATGAGCAGTTCTTC. This chain links TRBV27 with TRBJ2-1; TRBD2 matches 7 bases. The ends lost 7 bases at V and 5 bases at J; junction bases unmatched: 8. The CDR3 has 14 residues. Germline CDR1 and CDR2: MNHEY and SMNVEV (reference sequence).

The rearrangement joins TRBV18 to TRBJ2-3, with D uncertain. The CDR3 has 14 amino acids. V lost 0 bases and J 2 bases, leaving 6 bases between the germline ends. Per germline, CDR1 KGHSH and CDR2 LQKENI. The CDR3 region is CASSPPGSTDTQYF. The CDR3 DNA reads TGTGCCAGCTCACCACCGGGTTCCACAGATACGCAGTATTTT.

The rearrangement links TRBV9 to TRBJ1-1; D gene uncertain. This CDR3 comprises 14 residues. The ends were cut back, 0 bases at V and 0 bases at J, with 6 bases in the middle. Germline-derived CDR1 and CDR2 are SGDLS and YYNGEE. CDR3 coding DNA: TGTGCCAGCAGCGTAGGGCGGATGAACACTGAAGCTTTCTTT. Its protein is CASSVGRMNTEAFF. Full variable domain (rest looked up from reference TRBV9 and TRBJ1-1): DSGVTQTPKHLITATGQRVTLRCSPRSGDLSVYWYQQSLDQGLQFLIQYYNGEERAKGNILERFSAQQFPDLHSELNLSSLELGDSALYFCASSVGRMNTEAFFGQGTRLTVV.